These 4 T cell receptor beta chains were all obtained from the same sample, sequenced in a study of vaccination and CD4 T cells after COVID-19. Cultured CD4+ T cell DNA was sequenced using the Oncomine TCR Beta short-read assay. Using its own MiXCR run on the PCR reads, TCRdb lists one record per CDR3 protein. This sample has roughly 17,000 distinct CDR3 sequences, with roughly 45% found just once. Treatment of the sample: approximately nine-day PBMC culture with coronavirus spike peptide pools or control peptides (ViraFEST assay). Antigens of these TCRs are unknown. Here the sequenced sample was CD4+ T cells from blood, cultured in vitro, taken before SARS-CoV-2 vaccination. These TCRs come from a human donor who had recovered from COVID-19.

This clonotype has just a few counts. V is TRBV6-2 or TRBV6-3 and J is TRBJ2-5; the match to TRBD2 covers 8 bases. The germline V gene encodes CDR1 MNHEY and CDR2 SVGEGT. V shed 2 bases, J shed 5 bases, and the junction held 10 bases outside the gene matches. The CDR3 runs to 16 residues. The CDR3 nucleotides read TGTGCCAGCAGTTACGAAGCGCGGGGGGATTACGAGACCCAGTACTTC. The encoded protein is CASSYEARGDYETQYF.

The J gene is TRBJ2-1, the V gene TRBV20-1, with 10 bases that match TRBD2. CDR1 and CDR2 (germline): DFQATT, SNEGSKA (reference sequence). V dropped 3 bases and J dropped 4; count of bases not matched to a gene: 15. This CDR3 is 18 amino acids long. This CDR3 reads CSASPTPLAGALYNEQFF. CDR3 bases: TGCAGTGCTAGCCCAACCCCGCTAGCGGGGGCCCTTTACAATGAGCAGTTCTTC.

The J gene is TRBJ2-1, the V gene TRBV20-1; TRBD2 aligns across 14 bases. Germline V lookup: CDR1 DFQATT, CDR2 SNEGSKA (reference sequence). V shed 1 base, J shed 9 bases, and the junction held 11 bases outside the gene matches. This CDR3 spans 17 amino acids. This CDR3 is CSARVPTSGRASGEQFF. The CDR3 nucleotides read TGCAGTGCTAGAGTTCCGACTAGCGGGAGGGCTTCTGGTGAGCAGTTCTTC.

Within the sample, this clonotype is medium-sized (0.01 to 0.1%). The chain uses TRBV7-9 and TRBJ2-5; TRBD2 matches 9 bases. Germline V gives CDR1 SEHNR, CDR2 FQNEAQ (reference sequence). With 2 bases clipped from V and 5 bases from J, the junction kept 9 bases outside the gene matches. CDR3 length equals 16 residues. The CDR3 DNA reads TGTGCCAGCAGCTTAAAGGGACTAGCCGTAAGGGAGACCCAGTACTTC. This sequence encodes CASSLKGLAVRETQYF.